A single sample gave rise to the 24 T cell receptor beta chains below, sequenced in a study of beta chain features in type 1 diabetes. Study-level points and caveats: Shortening that was moderate but significant affected the TCRB CDR3s of Type 1 diabetes patients in all four CD4+ subsets.

For these TCRs, the target antigens are not known. Expressed TCRB transcripts were sequenced because the entire RNA isolate underwent reverse transcription. Clones were sequenced by immunoSEQ multiplex PCR, and TCRdb holds only the in-frame ones, with some missing. The repertoire includes hundreds of thousands of clones, 13% of them detected once, and less than 0.025% sits in the top ten. The sequenced material came from naive CD4+ T cells from blood. These receptors came from a man between 18 and 29 years old with type 1 diabetes.

This clone was detected only a few times. The chain is built from TRBV7-8 and TRBJ1-5; TRBD1 might be the D (6 bases). This CDR3 comprises 16 residues. Germline V lookup: CDR1 SGHVS, CDR2 FQNEAQ. V was cut by 4 bases and J by 0 bases, with 13 bases left in between. The CDR3 protein is CASSYRDTRSNQPQHF. DNA of the CDR3: TGTGCCAGCAGCTACCGGGACACTCGTAGCAATCAGCCCCAGCATTTT.

The chain joins TRBV7-9 to TRBJ2-1; 9 bases fit TRBD2. The V gene end was trimmed by 0 bases and the J gene end by 1 base; junction bases not matched to a gene: 10. The germline CDR1 and CDR2 sequences are SEHNR and FQNEAQ (reference sequence). The CDR3 extends over 19 amino acids. DNA of the CDR3: TGTGCCAGCAGCTTAGCGGTGCTAGCGGGGCCTCGGTCCTACAATGAGCAGTTCTTC. It codes for CASSLAVLAGPRSYNEQFF. The entire variable domain, with the rest obtained from reference TRBV7-9 and TRBJ2-1, is as follows: DTGVSQNPRHKITKRGQNVTFRCDPISEHNRLYWYRQTLGQGPEFLTYFQNEAQLEKSRLLSDRFSAERPKGSFSTLEIQRTEQGDSAMYLCASSLAVLAGPRSYNEQFFGPGTRLTVL.

V usage is TRBV5-1 and J usage is TRBJ2-7; 7 bases are a match to TRBD1. Unmatched junction bases numbered 12, after V lost 5 bases and J lost 1 base. The germline V gene has CDR1 SGHRS and CDR2 YFSETQ. The CDR3 sequence is 16 residues long. The CDR3 loop reads CASRPTLGQISYEQYF. CDR3 DNA sequence: TGCGCCAGCAGGCCTACCTTGGGACAGATTTCCTACGAGCAGTACTTC.

This clone has only a few counts. The J gene is TRBJ2-6, the V gene TRBV4-1; maybe TRBD1 (6 bases). The CDR3 covers 17 residues. The V gene's germline CDR1 is MGHRA and CDR2 YSYEKL. V was cut by 1 base and J by 0 bases, with 10 bases left in between. The CDR3 bases are TGCGCCAGCAGCCAAGGTGACAGGATCTCTGGGGCCAACGTCCTGACTTTC. Protein: CASSQGDRISGANVLTF.

This clone was observed a handful of times. The rearrangement joins TRBV4-1 to TRBJ1-4, with D maybe TRBD1 (5 bases). The CDR3 is 16 amino acids. From germline, CDR1 is MGHRA and CDR2 YSYEKL. V lost 0 bases and J 0 bases, leaving 8 bases between the germline ends. The CDR3 protein is CASSQDLGATNEKLFF. In DNA form, the CDR3 reads TGCGCCAGCAGCCAAGATCTAGGGGCAACTAATGAAAAACTGTTTTTT.

This clone was counted between two and nine times. The chain employs TRBV18 and TRBJ2-5; D is perhaps TRBD1 (6 bases). The ends were cut back, 3 bases at V and 3 bases at J, with 20 bases in the middle. CDR1 is KGHSH, CDR2 LQKENI, per germline. This CDR3 is built from 17 residues. This CDR3 is CASSPRTLGRGKETQYF. Written as DNA, the CDR3 is TGTGCCAGCTCACCCCGGACATTGGGTAGGGGGAAAGAGACCCAGTACTTC. The full variable domain, rest sourced from reference TRBV18 and TRBJ2-5, is NAGVMQNPRHLVRRRGQEARLRCSPMKGHSHVYWYRQLPEEGLKFMVYLQKENIIDESGMPKERFSAEFPKEGPSILRIQQVVRGDSAAYFCASSPRTLGRGKETQYFGPGTRLLVL.

The chain is built from TRBV2 and TRBJ1-2, with no clear D. The CDR3 runs to 13 residues. The germline V gene encodes CDR1 SNHLY and CDR2 FYNNEI. Trimming removed 5 bases at V and 5 bases at J, with 12 bases between. The CDR3 sequence is CASSFDSLYGYTF. As DNA, the CDR3 is TGTGCCAGCAGTTTCGATAGTTTGTATGGCTACACCTTC. The variable domain in full, with the rest retrieved from reference TRBV2 and TRBJ1-2, is EPEVTQTPSHQVTQMGQEVILRCVPISNHLYFYWYRQILGQKVEFLVSFYNNEISEKSEIFDDQFSVERPDGSNFTLKIRSTKLEDSAMYFCASSFDSLYGYTFGSGTRLTVV.

This clone has more than one count but fewer than ten. This chain joins TRBV15 and TRBJ1-1; D uncertain. Trimming took 7 bases from V and 4 from J, leaving 13 bases between them. There are 13 residues in the CDR3. The V gene's germline CDR1 is LNHNV and CDR2 YYDKDF (reference sequence). Written as DNA, the CDR3 is TGTGCCACCACCGCCATCCGGGGCACTGAAGCTTTCTTT. It yields the protein CATTAIRGTEAFF. The full variable domain, rest sourced from reference TRBV15 and TRBJ1-1, is DAMVIQNPRYQVTQFGKPVTLSCSQTLNHNVMYWYQQKSSQAPKLLFHYYDKDFNNEADTPDNFQSRRPNTSFCFLDIRSPGLGDTAMYLCATTAIRGTEAFFGQGTRLTVV.

This clone was picked up a small number of times. This sequence joins TRBV5-1 and TRBJ2-7; possibly TRBD1 for D (5 bases). The CDR3 runs to 14 residues. The ends were cut back, 0 bases at V and 5 bases at J, with 12 bases in the middle. CDR1 is SGHRS and CDR2 is YFSETQ in the germline V gene. The CDR3 coding sequence is TGCGCCAGCAGCTTGGAAAGGGGTCGACACGAGCAGTACTTC. This codes for CASSLERGRHEQYF.

The chain is built from TRBV27 and TRBJ2-3, with a possible D match to TRBD2 (6 bases). The CDR3 runs to 13 residues. Deletions cut 4 bases from V and 6 bases from J, with 11 bases between. Germline V gives CDR1 MNHEY, CDR2 SMNVEV (reference sequence). The CDR3 protein is CASSSSRGDTQYF. CDR3 nucleotides: TGTGCCAGCAGTTCATCTCGGGGGGATACGCAGTATTTT.

The V gene is TRBV7-6, the J gene TRBJ2-7; possibly TRBD2 for D (7 bases). The CDR3 contains 15 residues. The V and J ends lost 1 base and 3 bases respectively, with 13 bases between them. The germline CDR1 and CDR2 sequences are SGHVS and FNYEAQ. CDR3 sequence: CASSLGRGPIYEQYF. The CDR3 nucleotides are TGTGCCAGCAGCTTAGGGCGGGGGCCCATCTACGAGCAGTACTTC.

With regard to this clone: Other DNA sequences in this sample translate to the same CDR3. The chain combines TRBV29-1 with TRBJ1-1; D gene unclear. Germline CDR1 is SQVTM and CDR2 is ANQGSEA. CDR3 length: 12 residues. The germline V and J ends were trimmed by 3 bases and 0 bases, with 5 bases remaining between them. DNA for the CDR3: TGCAGCGTTGATAAGGTGAACACTGAAGCTTTCTTT. Protein sequence: CSVDKVNTEAFF.

CDR3 DNA sequence: TGTGCCAGCAGCTCACCATCTGGCCCCAGCCCCTACAATGAGCAGTTCTTC. Its translation is CASSSPSGPSPYNEQFF. The genes are TRBV7-2 and TRBJ2-1; no reliable D call. CDR3 length equals 17 residues. Deletions cut 4 bases from V and 2 bases from J, with 18 bases between. Looked up from germline, CDR1 is SGHTA and CDR2 is FQGNSA.

This chain uses TRBV6-1 with TRBJ1-1; 7 bases are a match to TRBD1. Germline loops: CDR1 MNHNS, CDR2 SASEGT. This CDR3 has 13 amino acids. V was pared by 6 bases and J by 4 bases, with 5 bases of the junction left unmatched. The CDR3 loop is CASRFGTATEAFF. DNA of the CDR3: TGTGCCAGCAGGTTCGGGACAGCCACTGAAGCTTTCTTT.

In its sample, this clone was seen a few times. The chain combines TRBV5-1 with TRBJ1-1; a weak D match, TRBD1 (5 bases). From germline, CDR1 is SGHRS and CDR2 YFSETQ. Trimming pared 1 base from V and 1 base from J, leaving 8 bases between. CDR3 length equals 14 residues. This CDR3 is CASSLNGANTEAFF. The DNA for the CDR3 is TGCGCCAGCAGCTTGAACGGGGCGAACACTGAAGCTTTCTTT.

In nucleotides, the CDR3 is TGTGCCAGCAGCTCTCAGGGGCCCTCTGGAAACACCATATATTTT. This encodes CASSSQGPSGNTIYF. The V call is TRBV13, the J call TRBJ1-3; maybe TRBD1 (6 bases). The CDR3 extends over 15 amino acids. With 4 bases removed from V and 0 bases from J, the gap between germline ends came to 10 bases. The germline gives CDR1 PRHDT, CDR2 FYEKMQ (reference sequence).

This sequence joins TRBV28 and TRBJ2-5; D is perhaps TRBD1 or TRBD2 (5 bases each). The length of the CDR3 is 11 residues. Trimming took 4 bases from V and 14 from J, leaving 14 bases between them. In germline, CDR1 is MDHEN, CDR2 SYDVKM. The CDR3 DNA is TGTGCCAGCAGTTCCCGGGACCGCGAATACTTC. This gives the protein CASSSRDREYF.

J is TRBJ1-6 and V is TRBV25-1; a weak D match, TRBD1 (5 bases). Trimming stripped 7 bases from V and 6 bases from J, with 10 bases between. Germline V gene data show CDR1 as MGHDK and CDR2 as SYGVNS. This CDR3 has 13 amino acids. The CDR3 here is CASTDTFNSPLHF. The DNA for the CDR3 is TGTGCCAGCACGGACACCTTTAATTCACCCCTCCACTTT.

This clone was observed a handful of times. The rearrangement links TRBV29-1 to TRBJ1-4, with D tentatively TRBD1 (6 bases). Germline CDR1 and CDR2: SQVTM and ANQGSEA. V was clipped by 4 bases and J by 6 bases, with 12 bases between them. This CDR3 has 13 amino acids. The CDR3 spells CSVVGGSDEKLFF. CDR3 in DNA: TGCAGCGTTGTAGGGGGGTCGGATGAAAAACTGTTTTTT. The whole variable domain, filled in from reference TRBV29-1 and TRBJ1-4, reads SAVISQKPSRDICQRGTSLTIQCQVDSQVTMMFWYRQQPGQSLTLIATANQGSEATYESGFVIDKFPISRPNLTFSTLTVSNMSPEDSSIYLCSVVGGSDEKLFFGSGTQLSVL.

This chain links TRBV29-1 with TRBJ2-7, with TRBD1 as a possible D gene (6 bases). Trimming cost V 0 bases and J 5 bases, with 14 bases left between them. The CDR3 contains 14 residues. Germline V gives CDR1 SQVTM, CDR2 ANQGSEA. DNA for the CDR3: TGCAGCGTTGAAGAGGGCAGGGGAACCGACGAGCAGTACTTC. This codes for CSVEEGRGTDEQYF.

In this sample, this clone turned up a few times. The rearrangement links TRBV6-1 to TRBJ2-3, with D possibly TRBD2 on 6 matching bases. Trimming removed 1 base from V and 1 base from J, with 9 bases in between. The germline CDR1 and CDR2 sequences are MNHNS and SASEGT. This CDR3 spans 15 amino acids. CDR3 amino acids: CASSEVTGGTDTQYF. For the CDR3, the DNA is TGTGCCAGCAGTGAAGTTACGGGGGGCACAGATACGCAGTATTTT.

This clone was seen a handful of times. The CDR3 sequence is CASSGDLAEAFF. In DNA form, the CDR3 reads TGTGCCAGCAGTGGGGACCTCGCTGAAGCTTTCTTT. The rearrangement joins TRBV6-6 to TRBJ1-1, with D tentatively TRBD1 (5 bases). The CDR3 covers 12 residues. The germline V gene encodes CDR1 MNHNY and CDR2 SVGAGI (reference sequence). V shed 5 bases and J shed 6 bases, with 10 bases lying between them.

This clone has more than one count but fewer than ten. The chain combines TRBV29-1 with TRBJ1-3, with D hard to call. Germline V lookup: CDR1 SQVTM, CDR2 ANQGSEA. The CDR3 sequence is 14 residues long. V gave up 6 bases and J gave up 0 bases, with 12 bases separating them. CDR3 sequence reads: CSVPADRSGNTIYF. CDR3 bases: TGCAGCGTCCCCGCCGACCGCTCTGGAAACACCATATATTTT.

In nucleotides, the CDR3 is TGTGCCAGCAGTCCGTACTCAAACAGGGCCCCTACCTACGAGCAGTACTTC. Encoded protein: CASSPYSNRAPTYEQYF. V gene TRBV27 combines with J gene TRBJ2-7, with D possibly being TRBD1 (6 bases). The CDR3 spans 17 residues. Trimming removed 5 bases at V and 2 bases at J, with 22 bases between. Per germline, CDR1 MNHEY and CDR2 SMNVEV (reference sequence).